Listed here are 10 T cell receptor beta chains from one sample, sequenced in a study of blood T cells in healthy people across ages (dated by TCRdb to between 2015 and 2016). Libraries were built with 5' RACE. The instrument given in TCRdb is Illumina HiSeq 2500. A second PCR of roughly 6 to 11 cycles was run with a J-beta primer mix and a sample-barcoded 5' primer. TCRdb reprocessed the public reads (quality trimming at Q25 with fastp, clone calling with MiXCR) and kept in-frame beta chains. When rows share a CDR3 protein, they turn into one entry using the most common DNA and genes. The sample table contains 600,000 or so distinct CDR3 sequences; only one count was recorded for roughly 20% of them. The ten largest make up 3.5% to 4% of the sample. The sequenced sample consisted of blood. These TCRs come from a man aged 65 to 85 in good health.

This clonotype was seen only a few times. The chain combines TRBV7-2 with TRBJ2-5; TRBD2 matches at 7 bases. The DNA matches TRBJ2-1 better at its end, which makes the J call doubtful. The CDR3 totals 14 residues. Germline V gives CDR1 SGHTA, CDR2 FQGNSA. The CDR3 protein is CASNPNSGAGEQFF. The CDR3 bases are TGTGCCAGCAACCCTAATTCCGGAGCGGGAGAGCAGTTCTTC.

J is TRBJ2-7 and V is TRBV7-2, with 7 bases that match TRBD1. V trimming: 3 bases; J trimming: 2 bases; junction bases outside the gene matches: 4. CDR3 size: 14 residues. Germline CDR1 SGHTA, CDR2 FQGNSA. CDR3 region: CASSLTGIPYEQYF. The CDR3 DNA is TGTGCCAGCAGCTTGACAGGGATTCCCTACGAGCAGTACTTC.

This clonotype was seen ten or more times. V gene TRBV20-1 combines with J gene TRBJ2-5; a weak D match, TRBD1 (6 bases). The better agreement between TRBJ2-7 and the DNA end casts doubt on the J call. The CDR3 covers 15 residues. Germline loops: CDR1 DFQATT, CDR2 SNEGSKA (reference sequence). CDR3 loop: CSAKTPGHQSHEQYF. Here the CDR3 DNA reads TGCAGTGCTAAGACACCGGGACATCAATCCCACGAGCAGTACTTC.

V is TRBV5-1 and J is TRBJ2-3, with TRBD1 as a possible D gene (5 bases). V gave up 2 bases and J gave up 0 bases, with 10 bases separating them. CDR3 length: 15 amino acids. Germline loops: CDR1 SGHRS, CDR2 YFSETQ. CDR3 region: CASSFKGPSTDTQYF. The CDR3 nucleotides are TGCGCCAGCAGCTTTAAGGGGCCTAGCACAGATACGCAGTATTTT.

This clonotype was seen only a few times. The chain joins TRBV7-9 to TRBJ2-1; D may be TRBD2 (5 bases). Germline assignment: CDR1 SEHNR and CDR2 FQNEAQ (reference sequence). The CDR3 length is 15 residues. Trimming shortened V by 5 bases and J by 2 bases, and 13 bases separated the two germline ends. CDR3 sequence (DNA): TGTGCCAGCAGCCTTGGACTGACACCCTACAATGAGCAGTTCTTC. It translates to CASSLGLTPYNEQFF.

V usage is TRBV11-2 and J usage is TRBJ2-3; 8 positions agree with TRBD1. There are 16 residues in the CDR3. The trim removed 5 bases at V and 0 bases at J, leaving 7 bases unmatched. Germline CDR1 and CDR2: SGHAT and FQNNGV. The CDR3 here is CASSPWTGLSTDTQYF. The CDR3 region has the DNA TGTGCCAGCAGCCCTTGGACAGGGTTAAGCACAGATACGCAGTATTTT.

This clonotype was observed a handful of times. The chain combines TRBV28 with TRBJ1-4; D is uncertain. The CDR3 contains 16 residues. Germline V lookup: CDR1 MDHEN, CDR2 SYDVKM. V lost 8 bases and J 0 bases, leaving 16 bases between the germline ends. CDR3 DNA sequence: TGTGCCAGCCGACTCCGTCGAACTTCAACTAATGAAAAACTGTTTTTT. It yields the protein CASRLRRTSTNEKLFF.

This clonotype was recorded many times. The chain is built from TRBV12-3 or TRBV12-4 and TRBJ2-1; D perhaps matches TRBD1 (6 bases). CDR3 size: 12 residues. V shed 5 bases and J shed 7 bases, with 9 bases lying between them. CDR3 sequence: CASSTGNNEQFF. The CDR3 DNA reads TGTGCCAGCAGTACAGGGAATAATGAGCAGTTCTTC.

This clonotype was observed a single time. The chain combines TRBV12-3 or TRBV12-4 with TRBJ2-2; D not certain. This CDR3 comprises 14 residues. Trimming removed 5 bases at V and 3 bases at J, with 10 bases between. The CDR3 sequence is CASSVGLDTGELFF. As DNA, the CDR3 is TGTGCCAGCAGTGTGGGGTTGGACACCGGGGAGCTGTTTTTT.

The gene calls are TRBV6-2 or TRBV6-3 and TRBJ2-6; D remains unclear. Germline CDR1 and CDR2: MNHEY and SVGEGT. Trimming pared 1 base from V and 2 bases from J, leaving 6 bases between. The CDR3 totals 15 residues. This CDR3 reads CASSYFGAGANVLTF. CDR3 DNA sequence: TGTGCCAGCAGTTACTTCGGTGCTGGGGCCAACGTCCTGACTTTC.